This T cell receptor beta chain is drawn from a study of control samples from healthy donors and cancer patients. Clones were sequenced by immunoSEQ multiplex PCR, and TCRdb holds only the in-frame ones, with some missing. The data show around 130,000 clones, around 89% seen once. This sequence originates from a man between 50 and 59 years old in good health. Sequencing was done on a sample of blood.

CDR3 nucleotides: TGCGCCAGCAGCCCGCAGGGGAAGACTGAAGCTTTCTTT. This encodes CASSPQGKTEAFF. The genes are TRBV4-1 and TRBJ1-1; perhaps TRBD1 as D (6 bases). The V gene's germline CDR1 is MGHRA and CDR2 YSYEKL. CDR3 length equals 13 residues. V was cut by 4 bases and J by 5 bases, with 11 bases left in between.